A single sample gave rise to the 6 T cell receptor beta chains below, sequenced in a study of beta chain features in type 1 diabetes. The study's findings and limits: Significant though moderate, a shortening of TCRB CDR3s appeared in all four CD4+ subsets of Type 1 diabetes patients.

These receptors are not linked to any known antigen. Expressed TCRB transcripts were sequenced, since all the RNA that had been isolated was reverse transcribed. Using immunoSEQ multiplex PCR, the repertoire was profiled, and TCRdb retains in-frame clones only, with some absent. The sample holds around 150,000 clones, roughly 63% seen once. Sample: naive CD4+ T cells from blood. Receptor source: a man aged 25 to 45 with type 1 diabetes.

This clone was found a few times. The chain recombines TRBV29-1 with TRBJ2-5; D assignment may be TRBD1 or TRBD2 (6 bases each). CDR3 size: 12 residues. Trimming left V 5 bases short and J 4 bases short, with 11 bases between. Per germline, CDR1 SQVTM and CDR2 ANQGSEA. CDR3 sequence reads: CSVWGAGETQYF. The DNA for the CDR3 is TGCAGCGTTTGGGGGGCCGGAGAGACCCAGTACTTC.

The V call is TRBV29-1, the J call TRBJ1-1, with D perhaps matching TRBD1 (6 bases). The CDR3 contains 14 residues. Between the trimmed V and J ends, which lost 2 bases and 3 bases, there was a span of 13 bases. The germline CDR1 and CDR2 sequences are SQVTM and ANQGSEA. The CDR3 is CSVEPMDSYTEAFF. CDR3 nucleotides: TGCAGCGTTGAACCCATGGACAGCTACACTGAAGCTTTCTTT.

This clone was detected only once. J is TRBJ1-6 and V is TRBV9; D is uncertain. Germline loops: CDR1 SGDLS, CDR2 YYNGEE. The germline V and J ends were trimmed by 2 bases and 10 bases, with 10 bases remaining between them. The CDR3 loop spans 13 amino acids. CDR3 nucleotides: TGTGCCAGCAGCGTGGGGAGTTCCTCACCCCTCCACTTT. Protein product: CASSVGSSSPLHF.

This chain joins TRBV30 and TRBJ1-2, with D hard to call. With 1 base removed from V and 5 bases from J, the gap between germline ends came to 8 bases. In germline, CDR1 is GTSNPN, CDR2 SVGIG (reference sequence). CDR3 length equals 12 residues. This chain's CDR3 is CAWSGQEYGYTF. CDR3 sequence (DNA): TGTGCCTGGAGTGGTCAAGAGTATGGCTACACCTTC. The entire variable domain, with the rest obtained from reference TRBV30 and TRBJ1-2, is as follows: SQTIHQWPATLVQPVGSPLSLECTVEGTSNPNLYWYRQAAGRGLQLLFYSVGIGQISSEVPQNLSASRPQDRQFILSSKKLLLSDSGFYLCAWSGQEYGYTFGSGTRLTVV.

A few counts support this clone. This chain connects TRBV2 to TRBJ2-3; no clear D. Trimming removed 6 bases at V and 3 bases at J, with 10 bases between. Germline V gives CDR1 SNHLY, CDR2 FYNNEI. CDR3 length equals 13 residues. The CDR3 region has the DNA TGTGCCAGCAGCTTCGTTAGAACAGATACGCAGTATTTT. Translating gives CASSFVRTDTQYF.

CDR3 residues: CASSQLLGGDYEQYF. CDR3 nucleotide sequence: TGTGCCAGCAGCCAATTATTGGGTGGGGACTACGAGCAGTACTTC. The chain uses TRBV7-6 and TRBJ2-7, with no clear D. CDR1 and CDR2 (germline): SGHVS, FNYEAQ. Trimming removed 5 bases from V and 3 bases from J, with 17 bases in between. The CDR3 runs to 15 residues.